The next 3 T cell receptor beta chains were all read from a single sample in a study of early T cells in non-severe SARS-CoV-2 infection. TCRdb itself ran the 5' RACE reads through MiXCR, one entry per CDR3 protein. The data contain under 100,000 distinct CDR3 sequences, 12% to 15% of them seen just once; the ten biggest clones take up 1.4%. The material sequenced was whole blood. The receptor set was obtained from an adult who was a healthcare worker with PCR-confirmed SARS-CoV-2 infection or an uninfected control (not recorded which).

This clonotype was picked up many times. The CDR3: CSARIPGLTYEQYF. DNA of the CDR3: TGCAGTGCTAGAATACCGGGACTAACGTACGAGCAGTACTTC. J is TRBJ2-7 and V is TRBV20-1; 7 bases match TRBD2. J was trimmed by 4 bases and V by 2 bases; bases with no gene match: 8. Germline CDR1 DFQATT, CDR2 SNEGSKA (reference sequence). The CDR3 runs 14 residues.

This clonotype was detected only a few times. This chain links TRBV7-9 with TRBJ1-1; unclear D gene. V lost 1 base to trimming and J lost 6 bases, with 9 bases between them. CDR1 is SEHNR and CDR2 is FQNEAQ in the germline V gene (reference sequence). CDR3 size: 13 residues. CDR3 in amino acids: CASSLVYGSEAFF. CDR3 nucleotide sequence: TGTGCCAGCAGCTTAGTGTACGGATCTGAAGCTTTCTTT.

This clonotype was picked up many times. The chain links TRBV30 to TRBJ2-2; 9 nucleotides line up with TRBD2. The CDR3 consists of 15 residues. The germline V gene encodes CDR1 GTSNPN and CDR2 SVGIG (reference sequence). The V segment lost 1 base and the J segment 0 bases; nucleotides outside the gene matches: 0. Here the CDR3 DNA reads TGTGCCTGGAGTGGGACTAGCGCGAACACCGGGGAGCTGTTTTTT. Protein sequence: CAWSGTSANTGELFF.